This T cell receptor beta chain was captured by sequencing in a study of blood T cell repertoires in COVID-19. Overall study context: PBMCs, B-cell-depleted T cells, or T cells were the source of the cDNA or gDNA that made up the material.

Cohort allocation depended upon clinical history that participants reported. CDR1 and CDR2 from the germline V gene are DFQATT and SNEGSKA (reference sequence). This CDR3 region has 11 residues. V lost 6 bases, J lost 9 bases, and 12 bases lay in between. Study processing details: How many nucleated cells were present was estimated from reference gene primer amplification. Only in-frame clones appear in the TCRdb table, and some are missing; sequencing was by immunoSEQ multiplex PCR. V and J calls and clone size are as listed in that table; D and trimming were resolved from the DNA. The data contain more than 300,000 clones, over 90% of them singletons.

This receptor was identified in a woman aged 30 to 39 who had been exposed to COVID-19. Sequenced material: PBMCs or T cells enriched from blood (not recorded which). The genes are TRBV20-1 and TRBJ2-1; D is possibly TRBD1 (6 bases). CDR3 residues: CSAAGVPEQFF. In DNA form, the CDR3 reads TGCAGTGCCGCAGGGGTTCCTGAGCAGTTCTTC.